This entry lists 10 T cell receptor beta chains sequenced from one sample in a study of blood T cell repertoires in COVID-19. Profiled with immunoSEQ multiplex PCR; TCRdb holds only in-frame clones, not every one. Of fewer than 300,000 clones listed, roughly 86% are singletons. The source material was peripheral blood. The receptors come from a man aged 18 to 35 with active or convalescent COVID-19.

The chain links TRBV5-5 to TRBJ2-2; weak D call: TRBD2 (5 bases). Germline loops: CDR1 SGHKS, CDR2 YYEKEE (reference sequence). Trimming removed 6 bases at V and 9 bases at J, with 12 bases between. CDR3 length: 12 residues. The CDR3: CASKSGGWELFF. The CDR3 DNA reads as TGTGCCAGCAAGTCCGGCGGGTGGGAGCTGTTTTTT.

V and J are TRBV6-5 and TRBJ2-7; 7 positions match TRBD1. V shed 6 bases, J shed 6 bases, and the junction held 5 bases outside the gene matches. CDR3 length: 12 amino acids. Germline V gene lookup returns CDR1 MNHEY and CDR2 SVGAGI. Here the CDR3 reads CASRDRVGEQYF. The DNA of the CDR3 is TGTGCCAGCAGAGACAGGGTTGGCGAGCAGTACTTC.

The V gene is TRBV3-1 (or the pseudogene TRBV3-2), the J gene TRBJ2-2, with 10 bases lining up with TRBD1. The CDR3 has 17 residues. J was trimmed by 6 bases and V by 4 bases; bases with no gene match: 11. The germline V gene encodes CDR1 LGHDT and CDR2 YNNKEL (reference sequence). The CDR3 coding sequence is TGTGCCAGCAGCCCCGCCTTTATGACAGGGGGCTCCGGGGAGCTGTTTTTT. It specifies CASSPAFMTGGSGELFF.

This clone was counted only a few times. The V call is TRBV6-4, the J call TRBJ1-2, with D possibly matching TRBD1 (5 bases). In germline, CDR1 is MRHNA, CDR2 SNTAGT. This CDR3 comprises 15 residues. The V end was cut by 0 bases, the J end by 8 bases, with 16 bases between. Here the CDR3 DNA reads TGTGCCAGCAGTGACTCCGACAGTGGTGGAGAGGGCTACACCTTC. It codes for CASSDSDSGGEGYTF.

This chain uses TRBV7-3 with TRBJ2-1; 14 bases align to TRBD2. V lost 1 base and J lost 0; bases outside the gene matches: 5. Germline V gene data show CDR1 as SGHTA and CDR2 as FQGTGA. The CDR3 is 19 amino acids. CDR3 sequence: CASSLRGLAGGSSYNEQFF. The CDR3, as DNA: TGTGCCAGCAGCTTAAGAGGACTAGCGGGGGGTAGCTCCTACAATGAGCAGTTCTTC.

This chain links TRBV6-5 with TRBJ1-2, with 9 bases that match TRBD1. J was trimmed by 6 bases and V by 5 bases; bases with no gene match: 10. The CDR3 spans 15 residues. Germline V CDR1 and CDR2: MNHEY, SVGAGI. The CDR3 protein is CASSPGTGFANGYTF. Written as DNA, the CDR3 is TGTGCCAGCAGTCCCGGGACAGGGTTTGCGAATGGCTACACCTTC.

This chain uses TRBV9 with TRBJ1-2; 7 nucleotides align to TRBD1. The CDR3 sequence is 17 residues long. V was pared by 4 bases and J by 2 bases, with 14 bases of the junction left unmatched. Germline assignment: CDR1 SGDLS and CDR2 YYNGEE. The CDR3 loop is CASSYRRGGTANYGYTF. Here the CDR3 DNA reads TGTGCCAGCAGCTACAGGAGGGGTGGGACAGCAAACTATGGCTACACCTTC.

The chain is built from TRBV4-3 and TRBJ1-2, with 9 bases aligning to TRBD1. There are 17 residues in the CDR3. J lost 6 bases, V lost 2 bases, and 13 bases had no gene match. Germline CDR1 reads LGHNA; CDR2 reads YSLEER. CDR3 DNA sequence: TGCGCCAGCAGCCAAAATATACAGGGGGCGCCATTAAATGGCTACACCTTC. Translating gives CASSQNIQGAPLNGYTF.

The J gene is TRBJ2-1, the V gene TRBV7-9; TRBD2 aligns across 11 bases. The junction had 5 bases not matched to a gene; V was cut back by 2 bases and J by 2 bases. The germline V gene encodes CDR1 SEHNR and CDR2 FQNEAQ (reference sequence). CDR3 length equals 17 residues. The CDR3 spells CASSLRLTSGAYNEQFF. The DNA for the CDR3 is TGTGCCAGCAGCTTAAGGTTGACTAGCGGGGCCTACAATGAGCAGTTCTTC.

The J gene is TRBJ2-1, the V gene TRBV7-2, with TRBD2 matching 10 bases. CDR3 size: 15 residues. V trimming: 1 base; J trimming: 9 bases; junction bases outside the gene matches: 6. Germline CDR1 is SGHTA and CDR2 is FQGNSA. This chain's CDR3 is CASSLDIAGGGEQFF. The CDR3 region has the DNA TGTGCCAGCAGCTTAGATATAGCGGGGGGAGGTGAGCAGTTCTTC.